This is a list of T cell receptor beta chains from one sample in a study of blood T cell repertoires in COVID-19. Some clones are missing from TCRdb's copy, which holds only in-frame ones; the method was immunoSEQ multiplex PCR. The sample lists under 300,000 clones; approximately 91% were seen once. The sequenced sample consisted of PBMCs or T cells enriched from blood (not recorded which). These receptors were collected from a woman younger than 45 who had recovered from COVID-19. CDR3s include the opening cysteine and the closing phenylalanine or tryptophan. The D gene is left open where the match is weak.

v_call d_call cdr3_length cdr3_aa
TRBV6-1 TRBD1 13 CASSSTGWKTQYF
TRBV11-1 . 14 CASSLDRTSYGYTF
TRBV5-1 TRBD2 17 CASSLGTSGGRHNEQFF
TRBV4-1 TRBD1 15 CASSRGGQGGEKLFF
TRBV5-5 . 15 CASSLSRARSSPLHF
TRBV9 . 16 CASSVDGSNSYNEQFF
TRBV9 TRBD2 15 CASSARTSSQETQYF
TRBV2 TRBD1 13 CASTGGLDYGYTF
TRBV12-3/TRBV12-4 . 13 CASSSTGNYGYTF
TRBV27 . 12 CASSPGGRPLHF
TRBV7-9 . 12 CASSLGRPPLHF
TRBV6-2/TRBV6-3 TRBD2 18 CASSSPGSGGAVNNEQFF
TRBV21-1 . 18 CASSYNSCLGQKNEKLFF
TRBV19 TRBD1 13 CASQDRLNTEAFF
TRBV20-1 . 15 CSASRQRIHTDTQYF
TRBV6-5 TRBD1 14 CASTSLDREHGYTF
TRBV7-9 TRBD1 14 CASSPRQGGGGYTF
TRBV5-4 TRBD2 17 CASSPGLVDIGTDTQYF
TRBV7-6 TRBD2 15 CASSLGLAGGNEQFF
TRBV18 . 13 CASSPSAWETQYF
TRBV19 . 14 CASSIGGRIYGYTF
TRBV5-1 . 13 CASSREYQETQYF
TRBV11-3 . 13 CASQPLVTGELFF
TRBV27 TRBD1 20 CASRLLLGTGKVGDNSPLHF
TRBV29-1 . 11 CSVTGISTQYF
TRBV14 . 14 CASSQVRGGTEAFF
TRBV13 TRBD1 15 CASRRTGGTNEKLFF
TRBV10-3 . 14 CAISSSILRQEAFF
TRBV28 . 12 CASSLRQGEAFF
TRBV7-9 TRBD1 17 CASSPTIGQGAANGYTF
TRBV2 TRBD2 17 CASASGGDESGANVLTF
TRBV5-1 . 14 CASSSTGNSYEQYF
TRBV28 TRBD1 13 CAARGQGAYGYTF
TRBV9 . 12 CASSARGYGYTF
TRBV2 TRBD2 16 CASTGGRASNTGELFF
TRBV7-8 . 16 CASSPIGGRADYGYTF
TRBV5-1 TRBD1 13 CASSLPGTGGYTF
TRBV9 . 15 CASSVSGSNTGELFF
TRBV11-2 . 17 CASSSSFRGINTGELFF
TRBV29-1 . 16 CSVVTLRGSGANVLTF